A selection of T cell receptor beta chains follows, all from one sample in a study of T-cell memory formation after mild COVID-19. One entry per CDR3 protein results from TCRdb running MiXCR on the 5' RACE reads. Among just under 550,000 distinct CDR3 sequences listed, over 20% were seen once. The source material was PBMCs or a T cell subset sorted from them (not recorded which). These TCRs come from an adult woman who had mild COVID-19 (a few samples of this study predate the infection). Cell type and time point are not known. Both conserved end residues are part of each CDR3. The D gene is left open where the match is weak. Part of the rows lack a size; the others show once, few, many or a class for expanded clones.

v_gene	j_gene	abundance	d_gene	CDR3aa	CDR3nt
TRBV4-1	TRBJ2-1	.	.	CASSHRGGQQFF	TGCGCCAGCAGCCACAGGGGGGGTCAGCAGTTCTTC
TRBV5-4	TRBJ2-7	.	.	CASSLAGSLYEQYF	TGTGCCAGCAGCTTGGCAGGGTCTCTTTACGAGCAGTACTTC
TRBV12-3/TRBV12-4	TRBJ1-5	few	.	CASSLSKPGGNQPQHF	TGTGCCAGCAGTTTATCCAAACCCGGGGGGAATCAGCCCCAGCATTTT
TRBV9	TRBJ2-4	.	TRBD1	CASSRGQGGSGDQYF	TGTGCCAGCAGCCGGGGACAGGGAGGGAGTGGGGATCAGTACTTC
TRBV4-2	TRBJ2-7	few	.	CASSPLGQGWSYEQYF	TGTGCCAGCAGCCCTTTGGGGCAGGGGTGGTCCTACGAGCAGTACTTC
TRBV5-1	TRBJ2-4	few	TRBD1	CASSFEQGNIQYF	TGCGCCAGCAGCTTCGAACAGGGGAACATTCAGTACTTC
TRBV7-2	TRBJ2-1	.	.	CASSLVEGEQFF	TGTGCCAGCAGCTTAGTTGAGGGTGAGCAGTTCTTC
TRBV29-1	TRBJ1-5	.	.	CSGCFVRQGHRNQPQHF	TGCAGCGGTTGCTTTGTGCGGCAGGGCCACCGGAATCAGCCCCAGCATTTT
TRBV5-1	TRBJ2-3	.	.	CASSQKDYSTDTQYF	TGCGCCAGCAGCCAAAAGGACTATTCCACAGATACGCAGTATTTT
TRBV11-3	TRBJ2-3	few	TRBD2	CASSPIQFLAGGPLLEDTQYF	TGTGCCAGCAGCCCGATTCAGTTTCTAGCGGGAGGACCTCTCCTTGAAGATACGCAGTATTTT
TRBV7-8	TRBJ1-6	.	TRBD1	CASSLRPGQPPLSPLHF	TGTGCCAGCAGCTTAAGGCCGGGACAGCCTCCTTTATCACCCCTCCACTTT
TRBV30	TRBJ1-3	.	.	CAWSVQGKAGNTIYF	TGTGCCTGGAGTGTGCAGGGGAAGGCTGGAAACACCATATATTTT
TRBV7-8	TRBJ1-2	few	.	CASSLAAGSYGYTF	TGTGCCAGCAGCTTAGCCGCGGGATCGTATGGCTACACCTTC
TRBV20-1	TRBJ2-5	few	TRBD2	CSARDWEGGLREQETQYF	TGCAGTGCTAGAGATTGGGAGGGAGGACTCCGCGAGCAAGAGACCCAGTACTTC
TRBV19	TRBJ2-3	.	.	CASSIGVPDTQYF	TGTGCCAGTAGTATAGGAGTCCCAGATACGCAGTATTTT
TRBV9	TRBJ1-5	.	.	CASSVSGVSNQPQHF	TGTGCCAGCAGCGTATCGGGGGTTAGCAATCAGCCCCAGCATTTT
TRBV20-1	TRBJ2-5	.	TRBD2	CSARTSGRPLETQYF	TGCAGTGCTAGAACTAGCGGGAGGCCTCTGGAGACCCAGTACTTC
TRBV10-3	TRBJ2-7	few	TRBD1	CAISGTGLSYEQYF	TGTGCCATCAGTGGGACAGGTCTTTCCTACGAGCAGTACTTC
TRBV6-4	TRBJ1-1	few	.	CASSEAGNGAEAFF	TGTGCCAGCAGTGAAGCTGGGAATGGAGCTGAAGCTTTCTTT
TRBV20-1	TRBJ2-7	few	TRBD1	CSARDQRGHEQYF	TGCAGTGCTAGAGATCAGAGGGGGCACGAGCAGTACTTC
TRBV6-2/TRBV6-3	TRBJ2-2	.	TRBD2	CASRKTTSGYTGELFF	TGTGCCAGCAGAAAAACGACTAGCGGATACACCGGGGAGCTGTTTTTT
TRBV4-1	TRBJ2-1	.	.	CASSQDKGRDEQFF	TGCGCCAGCAGCCAAGATAAAGGTAGAGATGAGCAGTTCTTC
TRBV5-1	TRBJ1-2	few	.	CAIRDEAYGYTF	TGCGCCATCCGCGATGAGGCCTATGGCTACACCTTC
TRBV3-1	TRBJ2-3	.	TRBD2	CASSPTAMKRGLPDTQYF	TGTGCCAGCAGCCCAACCGCTATGAAGCGGGGGCTCCCAGATACGCAGTATTTT
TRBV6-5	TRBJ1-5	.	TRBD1	CASSYGDRGKDNQPQHF	TGTGCCAGCAGTTACGGCGACAGGGGAAAAGACAATCAGCCCCAGCATTTT
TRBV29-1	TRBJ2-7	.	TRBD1	CSIYRDRGYEQYF	TGCAGCATCTACCGGGACAGGGGCTACGAGCAGTACTTC
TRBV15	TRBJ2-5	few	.	CATSSTRRGRQTQYF	TGTGCCACCAGCAGTACCAGGAGGGGCAGGCAGACCCAGTACTTC
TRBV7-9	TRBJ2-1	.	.	CASSDTQDGGYNEQFF	TGTGCCAGCAGCGACACACAGGACGGGGGATACAATGAGCAGTTCTTC
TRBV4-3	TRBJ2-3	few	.	CASSQSGTDTQYF	TGCGCCAGCAGCCAATCTGGCACAGATACGCAGTATTTT
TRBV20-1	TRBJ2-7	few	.	CSARVRQEIYEQYF	TGCAGTGCTAGGGTGAGACAGGAGATCTACGAGCAGTACTTC
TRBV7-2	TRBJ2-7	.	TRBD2	CASSPPGLAGAPYEQYF	TGTGCCAGCAGCCCGCCGGGACTAGCGGGAGCCCCCTACGAGCAGTACTTC
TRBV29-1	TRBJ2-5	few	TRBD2	CSVGGSGTSGETQYF	TGCAGCGTCGGAGGGTCGGGGACTAGCGGAGAGACCCAGTACTTC
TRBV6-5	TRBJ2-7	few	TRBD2	CASSYSGLAGGGYEQYF	TGTGCCAGCAGTTACTCAGGACTAGCGGGAGGAGGCTACGAGCAGTACTTC
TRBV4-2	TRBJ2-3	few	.	CASSRTERTDTQYF	TGTGCCAGCAGCCGAACGGAGAGAACAGATACGCAGTATTTT
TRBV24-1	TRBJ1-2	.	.	CATSDRSDGYTF	TGTGCCACCAGTGATCGGAGCGATGGCTACACCTTC
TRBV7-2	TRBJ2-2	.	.	CASSSMSEYPTGELFF	TGTGCCAGCAGCTCAATGTCAGAGTACCCGACCGGGGAGCTGTTTTTT
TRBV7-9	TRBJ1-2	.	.	CASSFGPSVNYGYTF	TGTGCCAGCAGCTTTGGACCCTCGGTTAACTATGGCTACACCTTC
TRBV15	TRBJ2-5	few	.	CATSPRVRTAQETQYF	TGTGCCACCAGCCCCCGGGTGCGGACAGCACAAGAGACCCAGTACTTC
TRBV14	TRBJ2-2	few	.	CASSQVQNTGELFF	TGTGCCAGCAGCCAAGTCCAGAACACCGGGGAGCTGTTTTTT
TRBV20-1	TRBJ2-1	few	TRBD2	CSAEIPGLAVYNEQFF	TGCAGTGCTGAAATACCGGGACTAGCGGTCTACAATGAGCAGTTCTTC
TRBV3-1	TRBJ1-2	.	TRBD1	CASGQGANYGYTF	TGTGCCAGTGGACAGGGGGCCAACTATGGCTACACCTTC
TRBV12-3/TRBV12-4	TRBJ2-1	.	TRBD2	CASSPAGDSYNEQFF	TGTGCCAGCAGCCCCGCGGGGGACTCCTACAATGAGCAGTTCTTC
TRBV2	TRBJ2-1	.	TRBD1	CASSEGGTGPNEQFF	TGTGCCAGCAGTGAGGGTGGGACAGGGCCAAATGAGCAGTTCTTC